This passage covers 27 T cell receptor beta chains from one sample sequenced in a study of CD8 T cells in ankylosing spondylitis. TCRdb redid the calling of the 5' RACE reads with MiXCR, one entry per CDR3 protein. Found here are some 130,000 distinct CDR3 sequences, 11% of them singletons; the top ten hold around 4.1%. The specimen was blood, either unsorted or a sorted T cell fraction (not recorded which). Receptors originate from a female donor with ankylosing spondylitis or in good health (not recorded which).

This clonotype was picked up many times. The rearrangement uses TRBV5-1 and TRBJ2-1, with 7 bases identical to TRBD2. With 1 base clipped from V and 7 bases from J, the junction kept 8 bases outside the gene matches. Germline V lookup: CDR1 SGHRS, CDR2 YFSETQ. The CDR3 is 15 amino acids. The CDR3 bases are TGCGCCAGCAGCTTGACCACTTCTAGCGGAAATGAGCAGTTCTTC. Its protein is CASSLTTSSGNEQFF.

Many counts were recorded for this clonotype. This sequence joins TRBV29-1 and TRBJ1-1; the D gene is possibly TRBD1 (6 bases). CDR1 SQVTM and CDR2 ANQGSEA come from the germline V gene. Trimming shortened V by 8 bases and J by 1 base, and 11 bases separated the two germline ends. The CDR3 has 12 amino acids. The CDR3 reads CSLDSPNTEAFF. The DNA for the CDR3 is TGCAGCCTGGACAGTCCGAACACTGAAGCTTTCTTT.

This clonotype occurred many times. The V call is TRBV11-2, the J call TRBJ2-2; D gene unclear. Germline values: CDR1 SGHAT, CDR2 FQNNGV. The V and J ends lost 5 bases and 2 bases respectively, with 15 bases between them. This CDR3 region has 16 residues. The chain's CDR3 is CASSRGSATNTGELFF. The CDR3 bases are TGTGCCAGCAGCCGAGGCTCCGCTACAAACACCGGGGAGCTGTTTTTT.

This clonotype was detected a few times. The chain joins TRBV9 to TRBJ2-5; D possibly corresponds to TRBD2 (5 bases). Trimming left V 3 bases short and J 0 bases short, with 12 bases between. Germline-derived CDR1 and CDR2 are SGDLS and YYNGEE. This CDR3 is 15 amino acids long. Here the CDR3 DNA reads TGTGCCAGCAGCGGTGCGGGCGGGTACCAAGAGACCCAGTACTTC. Protein: CASSGAGGYQETQYF. The whole variable domain, remainder taken from reference TRBV9 and TRBJ2-5, is DSGVTQTPKHLITATGQRVTLRCSPRSGDLSVYWYQQSLDQGLQFLIQYYNGEERAKGNILERFSAQQFPDLHSELNLSSLELGDSALYFCASSGAGGYQETQYFGPGTRLLVL.

The chain joins TRBV5-4 to TRBJ2-2, with 12 nucleotides matching TRBD2. The ends lost 3 bases at V and 4 bases at J; junction bases unmatched: 4. The germline V gene encodes CDR1 SGHNT and CDR2 YYREEE (reference sequence). This CDR3 is built from 16 residues. For the CDR3, the DNA is TGTGCCAGCAGCTCGCGACTAGCGGGAGTCACCGGGGAGCTGTTTTTT. Protein product: CASSSRLAGVTGELFF.

This clonotype was recorded many times. This chain joins TRBV12-3 or TRBV12-4 and TRBJ1-6, with D uncertain. The CDR3 sequence is 11 residues long. V was cut by 7 bases and J by 5 bases, with 3 bases left in between. The CDR3 loop reads CASTHNSPLHF. CDR3 coding DNA: TGTGCCAGCACCCATAATTCACCCCTCCACTTT.

This clonotype was seen at least ten times. V usage is TRBV7-9 and J usage is TRBJ1-5; the D is unclear. The CDR3 has 13 amino acids. In germline, CDR1 is SEHNR, CDR2 FQNEAQ (reference sequence). The V gene lost 2 bases and the J gene lost 5 bases, with 7 bases spanning the gap. CDR3 sequence: CASSLNSYQPQHF. CDR3 DNA sequence: TGTGCCAGCAGCTTAAACAGCTATCAGCCCCAGCATTTT.

The table lists this clonotype with many counts. V gene TRBV5-1 combines with J gene TRBJ2-7; no clear D. There are 16 residues in the CDR3. Per germline, CDR1 SGHRS and CDR2 YFSETQ. V was pared by 0 bases and J by 0 bases, with 13 bases between. The CDR3 loop is CASSLGDYKSSYEQYF. The CDR3 DNA reads TGCGCCAGCAGCTTGGGGGATTACAAGAGCTCCTACGAGCAGTACTTC.

This clonotype was detected ten times or more. V and J are TRBV5-1 and TRBJ2-2; unclear D gene. The CDR3 loop spans 13 amino acids. V dropped 0 bases and J dropped 7 bases, with 7 bases sitting between them. In germline, CDR1 is SGHRS, CDR2 YFSETQ. The CDR3 is CASSLERGGELFF. CDR3 nucleotide sequence: TGCGCCAGCAGCTTGGAACGCGGCGGGGAGCTGTTTTTT.

In its sample, this clonotype was seen many times. The V call is TRBV29-1, the J call TRBJ1-1; 8 bases map to TRBD1. This CDR3 comprises 13 residues. After removal of 7 bases from V and 5 bases from J, the junction contained 9 bases not matched to a gene. The germline CDR1 and CDR2 sequences are SQVTM and ANQGSEA. CDR3 nucleotides: TGCAGCGGAGAGACAGGGGTTAGGACTGAAGCTTTCTTT. Its translation: CSGETGVRTEAFF.

This clonotype was observed at least ten times. The chain combines TRBV12-3 or TRBV12-4 with TRBJ1-5; a weak D match, TRBD1 (6 bases). The germline V and J ends were trimmed by 6 bases and 4 bases, with 13 bases remaining between them. This CDR3 is 14 amino acids long. The CDR3 spells CASSPQGMNQPQHF. For the CDR3, the DNA is TGTGCCAGCAGCCCTCAGGGGATGAATCAGCCCCAGCATTTT.

This clonotype was recorded at least ten times. The V and J genes are TRBV9 and TRBJ2-1; D is ambiguous. The CDR3 loop spans 13 amino acids. The germline CDR1 and CDR2 sequences are SGDLS and YYNGEE. V was cut by 4 bases and J by 8 bases, with 13 bases left in between. In nucleotides, the CDR3 is TGTGCCAGCAGCCTACCCCCACTCGATGAGCAGTTCTTC. This translates into CASSLPPLDEQFF.

V is TRBV7-9 and J is TRBJ1-1; D is uncertain. Trimming shortened V by 3 bases and J by 1 base, and 12 bases separated the two germline ends. This CDR3 is built from 15 residues. Germline values: CDR1 SEHNR, CDR2 FQNEAQ (reference sequence). The CDR3 loop is CASSFWAAWNTEAFF. CDR3 DNA sequence: TGTGCCAGCAGCTTTTGGGCAGCTTGGAACACTGAAGCTTTCTTT. The whole variable domain, filled in from reference TRBV7-9 and TRBJ1-1, reads DTGVSQNPRHKITKRGQNVTFRCDPISEHNRLYWYRQTLGQGPEFLTYFQNEAQLEKSRLLSDRFSAERPKGSFSTLEIQRTEQGDSAMYLCASSFWAAWNTEAFFGQGTRLTVV.

This clonotype was seen at least ten times. V gene TRBV5-1 combines with J gene TRBJ2-1, with a weak D call TRBD2 (5 bases). Looked up from germline, CDR1 is SGHRS and CDR2 is YFSETQ. The germline V and J ends were trimmed by 3 bases and 4 bases, with 17 bases remaining between them. The length of the CDR3 is 16 residues. CDR3 nucleotide sequence: TGCGCCAGCAGCTCCGGGGAACAGTTCCCATACAATGAGCAGTTCTTC. Its translation: CASSSGEQFPYNEQFF.

This clonotype was found many times. This sequence joins TRBV12-3 or TRBV12-4 and TRBJ2-7, with D maybe TRBD2 (6 bases). Trimming pared 6 bases from V and 1 base from J, leaving 13 bases between. The CDR3 is made up of 14 amino acids. CDR3 bases: TGTGCCAGCAGGGCTAGCGCGCTATCCTACGAGCAGTACTTC. Protein: CASRASALSYEQYF.

This clonotype was seen a few times. The genes are TRBV20-1 and TRBJ2-3, with D unresolved. Germline assignment: CDR1 DFQATT and CDR2 SNEGSKA (reference sequence). Trimming cost V 7 bases and J 2 bases, with 13 bases left between them. CDR3 length: 13 amino acids. CDR3 protein: CSGLSDHTDTQYF. DNA of the CDR3: TGCAGTGGATTGAGCGACCACACAGATACGCAGTATTTT.

This clonotype has only a few counts. The CDR3 DNA reads as TGCAGCGTCACCGGACAGGGGGCCTATGGCTACACCTTC. Translated: CSVTGQGAYGYTF. The chain is built from TRBV29-1 and TRBJ1-2; 11 bases match TRBD1. This CDR3 has 13 amino acids. Trimming at V came to 6 bases and at J to 4 bases, leaving 4 bases not matched to a gene. Germline CDR1 is SQVTM and CDR2 is ANQGSEA.

With respect to this clonotype: One end of the junction varies from germline; a read error may be responsible. V usage is TRBV3-1 and J usage is TRBJ1-1; D ambiguous. From germline, CDR1 is LGHDT and CDR2 YNNKEL (reference sequence). CDR3 length: 13 amino acids. CDR3 loop: CARSRTENTEAFF. The CDR3 DNA sequence: TGTGCCCGCAGTCGGACGGAAAACACTGAAGCTTTCTTT.

This clonotype was seen at least ten times. This chain joins TRBV5-1 and TRBJ1-6; D not certain. CDR1 SGHRS and CDR2 YFSETQ come from the germline V gene. V was trimmed by 3 bases and J by 7 bases, leaving 17 bases between them. This CDR3 is 16 amino acids long. The CDR3 region has the DNA TGCGCCAGCAGCTCGATCGACGGCGCGAGAAATTCACCCCTCCACTTT. It is translated as CASSSIDGARNSPLHF.

This clonotype was observed many times. The chain uses TRBV6-2 or TRBV6-3 and TRBJ2-2; D may be TRBD2 (5 bases). From germline, CDR1 is MNHEY and CDR2 SVGEGT. This CDR3 region has 15 residues. V was pared by 2 bases and J by 7 bases, with 14 bases between. CDR3 residues: CASSYPLDLIGELFF. The DNA of the CDR3 is TGTGCCAGCAGTTACCCCCTGGACTTGATCGGGGAGCTGTTTTTT.

This clonotype was seen repeatedly, ten times or more. The genes are TRBV29-1 and TRBJ1-1, with unresolved D. CDR1 SQVTM and CDR2 ANQGSEA come from the germline V gene. The V end lost 5 bases, the J end lost 3 bases, and 7 bases lay between the germline ends. This CDR3 region has 11 residues. The CDR3 is CSVRPYTEAFF. CDR3 sequence (DNA): TGCAGCGTTCGCCCGTACACTGAAGCTTTCTTT. Based on the CDR3 plus reference TRBV29-1 and TRBJ1-1, the full variable domain is SAVISQKPSRDICQRGTSLTIQCQVDSQVTMMFWYRQQPGQSLTLIATANQGSEATYESGFVIDKFPISRPNLTFSTLTVSNMSPEDSSIYLCSVRPYTEAFFGQGTRLTVV.

This clonotype has just a few counts. J is TRBJ2-7 and V is TRBV28; no clear D gene. This CDR3 is 14 amino acids long. Per the germline V gene, CDR1 is MDHEN and CDR2 is SYDVKM. V gave up 2 bases and J gave up 1 base, with 9 bases separating them. DNA of the CDR3: TGTGCCAGCAGTTTAGGGCGGCGGTCCTACGAGCAGTACTTC. Amino acid sequence: CASSLGRRSYEQYF.

In its sample, this clonotype was seen once. A read error may be the cause here, since a much bigger clone is one base away. The gene calls are TRBV7-2 and TRBJ2-1; 11 bases are shared with TRBD2. The germline CDR1 and CDR2 sequences are SGHTA and FQGNSA. CDR3 length equals 16 residues. In DNA form, the CDR3 reads TGTGTCAGCAGCTTATTGCCTAGCGGGAGGCGCAATGAGCAGTTCTTC. It encodes CVSSLLPSGRRNEQFF.

This clonotype was seen repeatedly, ten times or more. The V gene is TRBV11-2, the J gene TRBJ2-1, with D tentatively TRBD1 or TRBD2 (5 bases each). V shed 5 bases and J shed 6 bases, with 14 bases lying between them. The CDR3 loop spans 14 amino acids. Germline loops: CDR1 SGHAT, CDR2 FQNNGV. Here the CDR3 DNA reads TGTGCCAGCAGCCAGAGCACGGGGCGCAATGAGCAGTTCTTC. It encodes CASSQSTGRNEQFF.

This clonotype has ten or more counts. The chain links TRBV20-1 to TRBJ1-3, with D unclear. This CDR3 has 13 residues. Germline CDR1 DFQATT, CDR2 SNEGSKA (reference sequence). V lost 2 bases and J lost 0, with 5 bases in between. CDR3 in amino acids: CSARWGSGNTIYF. CDR3 nucleotides: TGCAGTGCTAGATGGGGCTCTGGAAACACCATATATTTT.

This clonotype has ten or more counts. An end of the junction differs from the germline gene, which may be a read error. The V gene is TRBV7-9, the J gene TRBJ1-1; D unclear. The CDR3 spans 14 residues. Germline values: CDR1 SEHNR, CDR2 FQNEAQ (reference sequence). The CDR3 bases are TGTGCCAGCAGTTTAGAGGGAAGGGCTCGGGAAGCTTTCTTT. Translated: CASSLEGRAREAFF.

The CDR3 nucleotides read TGTGCCACCAGCAGAGCCGGGACTGGCACAGATACGCAGTATTTT. It encodes CATSRAGTGTDTQYF. The chain links TRBV15 to TRBJ2-3; tentatively, D is TRBD2 (6 bases). V lost 1 base and J lost 1, with 9 bases in between. This CDR3 has 15 residues. CDR1 and CDR2 (germline): LNHNV, YYDKDF (reference sequence).